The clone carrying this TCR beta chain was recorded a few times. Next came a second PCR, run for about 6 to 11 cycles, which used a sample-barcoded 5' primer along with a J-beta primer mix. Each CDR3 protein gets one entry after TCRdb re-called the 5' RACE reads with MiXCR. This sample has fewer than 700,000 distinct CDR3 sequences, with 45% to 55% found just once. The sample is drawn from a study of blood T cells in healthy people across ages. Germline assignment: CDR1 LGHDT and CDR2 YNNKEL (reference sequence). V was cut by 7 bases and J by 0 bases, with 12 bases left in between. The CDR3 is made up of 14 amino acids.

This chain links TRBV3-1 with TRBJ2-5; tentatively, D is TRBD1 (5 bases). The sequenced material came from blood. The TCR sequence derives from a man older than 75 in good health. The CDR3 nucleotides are TGTGCCAGCAATCCAAGGGGTCACCAAGAGACCCAGTACTTC. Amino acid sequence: CASNPRGHQETQYF.